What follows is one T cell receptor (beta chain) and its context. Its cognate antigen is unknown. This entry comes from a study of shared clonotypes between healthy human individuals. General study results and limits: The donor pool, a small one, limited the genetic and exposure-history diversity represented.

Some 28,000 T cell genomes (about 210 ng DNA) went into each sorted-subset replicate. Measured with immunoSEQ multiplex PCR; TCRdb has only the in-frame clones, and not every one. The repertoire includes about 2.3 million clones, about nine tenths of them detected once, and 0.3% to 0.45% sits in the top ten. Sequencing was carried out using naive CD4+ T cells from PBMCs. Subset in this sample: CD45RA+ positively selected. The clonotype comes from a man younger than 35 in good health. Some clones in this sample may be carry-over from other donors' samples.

The chain's CDR3 is CASRITGGNYNEQFF. In DNA, the CDR3 is TGCGCCAGCAGAATTACAGGGGGGAACTACAATGAGCAGTTCTTC. V usage is TRBV10-2 and J usage is TRBJ2-1; 8 bases map to TRBD1. Germline-derived CDR1 and CDR2 are WSHSY and SAAADI. V lost 6 bases to trimming and J lost 3 bases; unmatched junction nucleotides: 7. The CDR3 totals 15 residues.